This T cell receptor (beta chain) originates from a study of shared clonotypes between healthy human individuals. Study-level background: Two female and a few male donors aged 18 to 49 were enrolled.

Profiled with immunoSEQ multiplex PCR; TCRdb holds only in-frame clones, not every one. The repertoire includes over a million clones, roughly 96% of them detected once, and approximately 1% sits in the top ten. In germline, CDR1 is MNHEY, CDR2 SMNVEV (reference sequence). V gave up 0 bases and J gave up 5 bases; unmatched junction bases: 5. The CDR3 spans 15 residues. The sample taken for sequencing was naive CD4+ T cells sorted from blood. Described subset: CD45RA+ positively selected. The clonotype was recovered from a man aged 25-40 years in good health. The V and J genes are TRBV27 and TRBJ2-3, with 7 positions matching TRBD2. The CDR3 bases are TGTGCCAGCAGTTTATCGGCGGGAGTGGTAGATACGCAGTATTTT. It codes for CASSLSAGVVDTQYF.